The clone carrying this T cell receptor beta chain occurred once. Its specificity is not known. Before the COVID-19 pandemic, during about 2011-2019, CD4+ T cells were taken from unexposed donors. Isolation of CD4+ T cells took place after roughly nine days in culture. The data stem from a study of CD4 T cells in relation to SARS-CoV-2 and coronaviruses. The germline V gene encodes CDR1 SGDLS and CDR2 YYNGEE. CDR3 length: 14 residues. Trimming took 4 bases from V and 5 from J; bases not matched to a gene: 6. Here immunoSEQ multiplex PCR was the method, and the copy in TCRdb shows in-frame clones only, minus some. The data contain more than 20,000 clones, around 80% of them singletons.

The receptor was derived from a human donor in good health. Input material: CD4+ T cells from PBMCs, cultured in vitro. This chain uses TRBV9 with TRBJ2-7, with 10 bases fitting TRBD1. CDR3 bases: TGTGCCAGCAGCCGAAGGACAGGGGGGCACGAGCAGTACTTC. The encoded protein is CASSRRTGGHEQYF.